Listed below are T cell receptor beta chains from one sample, sequenced in a study of shared clonotypes between healthy human individuals. TCRdb keeps only in-frame clones here, not all; method: immunoSEQ multiplex PCR. The table has about 490,000 clones, roughly 85% seen once; the top ten hold about 12%. The material sequenced was PBMCs. The source is a woman in her thirties or forties in good health. Some clones in this sample may be carry-over from other donors' samples. The CDR3 runs from the conserved cysteine through the conserved F or W. A D gene is named only where the DNA matches it firmly. Clone size, where shown, is once, few, many, or a class for clones that have expanded.

cdr3_aa	cdr3_nt	v_call	d_call	j_call	clone_size	cdr3_length
CAVQGADTEAFF	TGTGCCGTCCAGGGGGCGGACACTGAAGCTTTCTTT	TRBV6-5	TRBD1	TRBJ1-1	-	12
CASSLTGGAYEQYF	TGCGCCAGCAGCCTGACCGGGGGGGCGTACGAGCAGTACTTC	TRBV5-1	TRBD2	TRBJ2-7	-	14
CASSLASGRAGNEQFF	TGTGCCAGCAGCTTAGCTAGCGGGAGGGCGGGAAATGAGCAGTTCTTC	TRBV7-2	TRBD2	TRBJ2-1	once	16
CATKSGYEQYF	TGTGCCACCAAATCGGGCTACGAGCAGTACTTC	TRBV6-5	-	TRBJ2-7	-	11
CASSHRWGYLYEQYF	TGCGCCAGCAGCCACAGATGGGGCTACCTCTACGAGCAGTACTTC	TRBV4-1	-	TRBJ2-7	-	15
CASSARGGHEQYF	TGTGCCAGCAGCGCCCGGGGGGGGCACGAGCAGTACTTC	TRBV9	TRBD2	TRBJ2-7	few	13
CATSRGSRGQETQYF	TGTGCCACCAGCAGAGGTTCACGGGGGCAAGAGACCCAGTACTTC	TRBV15	-	TRBJ2-5	once	15
CSAKGIPVETQYF	TGCAGCGCAAAAGGGATACCCGTAGAGACCCAGTACTTC	TRBV29-1	-	TRBJ2-5	-	13
CASSFGQNYEQYF	TGTGCCAGCAGTTTCGGACAGAACTACGAGCAGTACTTC	TRBV14	-	TRBJ2-7	-	13
CAISTGQVRETQYF	TGTGCCATCAGTACAGGACAGGTGCGAGAGACCCAGTACTTC	TRBV10-3	TRBD1	TRBJ2-5	few	14
CASSLSLFSGFYNEQFF	TGTGCCAGCAGTTTGTCTTTGTTTAGCGGATTTTACAATGAGCAGTTCTTC	TRBV28	-	TRBJ2-1	once	17
CASRGTGYQPQHF	TGTGCCAGCAGGGGGACAGGGTATCAGCCCCAGCATTTT	TRBV6-1	TRBD1	TRBJ1-5	-	13
CASSPLRQGGTEAFF	TGTGCCAGCAGTCCGCTAAGACAGGGAGGGACTGAAGCTTTCTTT	TRBV27	TRBD1	TRBJ1-1	-	15
CASSGQENTQYF	TGTGCCAGCAGTGGACAGGAGAATACGCAGTATTTT	TRBV2	-	TRBJ2-3	-	12
CASSLGAVNYGYTF	TGTGCCAGCAGCTTGGGGGCAGTTAACTATGGCTACACCTTC	TRBV5-6	-	TRBJ1-2	-	14
CASSLGQGAYGYTF	TGCGCCAGCAGCCTAGGACAGGGGGCCTATGGCTACACCTTC	TRBV5-1	TRBD1	TRBJ1-2	-	14
CASSLAGQVNTGELFF	TGTGCCAGCAGCTTAGCGGGACAGGTTAACACCGGGGAGCTGTTTTTT	TRBV7-2	TRBD1	TRBJ2-2	-	16
CAGSLDRAYEQYF	TGTGCCGGCAGCCTAGACAGGGCCTACGAGCAGTACTTC	TRBV28	TRBD1	TRBJ2-7	once	13
CASSQDEGASSYNSPLHF	TGTGCCAGCAGCCAAGACGAAGGCGCGAGCTCCTATAATTCACCCCTCCACTTT	TRBV4-2	-	TRBJ1-6	-	18
CASSLTGTEYYEQYF	TGTGCCAGCAGCTTAACAGGGACAGAGTACTACGAGCAGTACTTC	TRBV11-2	TRBD1	TRBJ2-7	few	15
CAWIGTSTYNEQFF	TGTGCCTGGATCGGGACTAGCACCTACAATGAGCAGTTCTTC	TRBV30	TRBD2	TRBJ2-1	few	14
CASSFDKNTEAFF	TGTGCCAGCAGTTTCGACAAGAACACTGAAGCTTTCTTT	TRBV27	-	TRBJ1-1	few	13
CASSLVALAGGADTQYF	TGTGCCAGCAGCTTAGTAGCCCTAGCGGGAGGGGCAGATACGCAGTATTTT	TRBV7-2	TRBD2	TRBJ2-3	-	17